These 15 T cell receptor beta chains originate from one sample sequenced in a study of T-cell reconstitution after alpha-beta-depleted transplantation in children listed by TCRdb under 2016. The method was PCR. The reads were generated on an Illumina HiSeq 2500. Molecular barcoding was employed in the preparation of TCR libraries, with unique molecular identifiers being used to normalize TCRbeta repertoire quantification. TCRdb applied fastp at Q25 and MiXCR to the public reads, then kept only in-frame beta chains. Rows merge per CDR3 protein into single entries with the most common DNA and genes. The sample table shows a few hundred thousand distinct CDR3 sequences, and roughly an eighth are seen once. 4.5% to 6% of the sample comes from the top ten. The specimen comprised PBMCs from the stem cell graft donor, sampled from the stem cell graft. Source of these receptors: a human donor who donated a stem cell graft to a child with combined immunodeficiency.

The J gene is TRBJ2-1, the V gene TRBV9, with 8 bases matching TRBD2. Germline V gene sequence: CDR1 SGDLS, CDR2 YYNGEE. V lost 4 bases and J lost 4; bases outside the gene matches: 7. The CDR3 has 15 amino acids. The CDR3: CASSTGLAPYNEQFF. CDR3 in DNA: TGTGCCAGCAGCACCGGACTAGCACCATACAATGAGCAGTTCTTC. The complete variable domain, with remaining parts taken from reference TRBV9 and TRBJ2-1, reads DSGVTQTPKHLITATGQRVTLRCSPRSGDLSVYWYQQSLDQGLQFLIQYYNGEERAKGNILERFSAQQFPDLHSELNLSSLELGDSALYFCASSTGLAPYNEQFFGPGTRLTVL.

The sample holds many counts of this clonotype. The chain carries TRBV7-8 and TRBJ1-5; TRBD1 matches 11 bases. Trimming at V came to 8 bases and at J to 6 bases, leaving 9 bases not matched to a gene. This CDR3 is 15 amino acids long. The germline V gene encodes CDR1 SGHVS and CDR2 FQNEAQ. CDR3 region: CASGEGQGAFQPQHF. CDR3 sequence (DNA): TGTGCCAGCGGGGAAGGACAGGGGGCCTTTCAGCCCCAGCATTTT.

This clonotype was observed at least ten times. A junction end diverges from the germline sequence, so it may reflect a read error. The chain employs TRBV6-5 and TRBJ2-1, with a weak D call TRBD2 (5 bases). CDR1 and CDR2 (germline): MNHEY, SVGAGI. CDR3 size: 18 residues. Written as DNA, the CDR3 is TGTGCCAGCAGTTTGGACTTTTCTCTTACTTTCTCCTACAATGAGCAGCTCTTC. It is translated as CASSLDFSLTFSYNEQLF.

V gene TRBV2 combines with J gene TRBJ2-2; TRBD1 matches 9 bases. The trim removed 2 bases at V and 4 bases at J, leaving 5 bases unmatched. The CDR3 runs to 16 residues. The germline CDR1 and CDR2 sequences are SNHLY and FYNNEI. CDR3 sequence reads: CASSETGTGPTGELFF. CDR3 coding DNA: TGTGCCAGCAGTGAAACAGGGACAGGGCCCACCGGGGAGCTGTTTTTT.

The chain links TRBV11-2 to TRBJ2-5; TRBD2 matches at 8 bases. The ends lost 0 bases at V and 2 bases at J; junction bases unmatched: 5. From germline, CDR1 is SGHAT and CDR2 FQNNGV. There are 16 residues in the CDR3. This CDR3 reads CASSLDMAGGQETQYF. DNA for the CDR3: TGTGCCAGCAGCTTAGACATGGCGGGGGGTCAAGAGACCCAGTACTTC.

This clonotype was detected ten times or more. The CDR3 nucleotides read TGCGCCAGCACCCTGGGGAGGACAGGGAAGAATGAGCAGTTCTTC. It specifies CASTLGRTGKNEQFF. V is TRBV5-1 and J is TRBJ2-1, with 8 bases identical to TRBD1. Losses at the gene ends were 6 bases for V and 7 bases for J; bases not matched to a gene: 12. Germline CDR1 reads SGHRS; CDR2 reads YFSETQ. This CDR3 has 15 amino acids. Supplemented by reference TRBV5-1 and TRBJ2-1, the full variable domain reads KAGVTQTPRYLIKTRGQQVTLSCSPISGHRSVSWYQQTPGQGLQFLFEYFSETQRNKGNFPGRFSGRQFSNSRSEMNVSTLELGDSALYLCASTLGRTGKNEQFFGPGTRLTVL.

The V and J genes are TRBV24-1 and TRBJ2-2; possibly TRBD1 for D (6 bases). CDR3 length equals 13 residues. Deletions cut 5 bases from V and 5 bases from J, with 8 bases between. CDR1 and CDR2 from the germline V gene are KGHDR and SFDVKD. Written as DNA, the CDR3 is TGTGCCACCAGTGGTAGGGGGACCGGGGAGCTGTTTTTT. It is translated as CATSGRGTGELFF.

In this sample, this clonotype turned up a few times. The chain has TRBV7-2 and TRBJ1-4; D may be TRBD1 (6 bases). CDR3 length equals 16 residues. In germline, CDR1 is SGHTA, CDR2 FQGNSA. Trimming took off 5 bases at V and 2 bases at J, with 15 bases between the two ends. CDR3 sequence (DNA): TGTGCCAGCAGCCCTAGCCCGGACAGCACTAATGAAAAACTGTTTTTT. Translating gives CASSPSPDSTNEKLFF.

In this sample, this clonotype turned up a few times. The rearrangement uses TRBV27 and TRBJ2-7; 15 nucleotides line up with TRBD2. The germline gives CDR1 MNHEY, CDR2 SMNVEV (reference sequence). V lost 2 bases to trimming and J lost 9 bases; unmatched junction nucleotides: 5. The CDR3 has 15 residues. The CDR3 nucleotides read TGTGCCAGCAGTTTAGAAGGACTAGCGGGAGGGCGGCAGTACTTC. Protein sequence: CASSLEGLAGGRQYF.

The chain recombines TRBV12-3 or TRBV12-4 with TRBJ2-4; 9 bases are a match to TRBD2. The V gene end was trimmed by 6 bases and the J gene end by 5 bases; junction bases not matched to a gene: 2. The CDR3 covers 13 residues. CDR3 nucleotides: TGTGCCAGCAGGCGGGGGGGGGAAAACATTCAGTACTTC. Protein sequence: CASRRGGENIQYF.

Ten or more counts support this clonotype. The chain joins TRBV5-6 to TRBJ2-3, with D tentatively TRBD2 (6 bases). The CDR3 runs 14 residues. V was shortened by 1 base and J by 4 bases, with 10 bases between the two germline ends. Germline CDR1 is SGHDT and CDR2 is YYEEEE. The CDR3 loop is CASSLRRGPDTQYF. The CDR3 coding sequence is TGTGCCAGCAGCTTGAGGAGGGGCCCAGATACGCAGTATTTT. Combining the CDR3 with reference TRBV5-6 and TRBJ2-3 gives the whole variable domain DAGVTQSPTHLIKTRGQQVTLRCSPKSGHDTVSWYQQALGQGPQFIFQYYEEEERQRGNFPDRFSGHQFPNYSSELNVNALLLGDSALYLCASSLRRGPDTQYFGPGTRLTVL.

This clonotype occurred a few times. The chain links TRBV12-3 or TRBV12-4 to TRBJ2-3; the D gene is possibly TRBD2 (5 bases). The CDR3 covers 15 residues. The V and J ends lost 5 bases and 1 base respectively, with 13 bases between them. Here the CDR3 DNA reads TGTGCCAGCAGTCGACCGGACTGGGGCACAGATACGCAGTATTTT. It is translated as CASSRPDWGTDTQYF.

The sample holds many counts of this clonotype. V gene TRBV5-1 combines with J gene TRBJ2-3; the D is unclear. The CDR3 is made up of 15 amino acids. The V end lost 4 bases, the J end lost 0 bases, and 12 bases lay between the germline ends. In germline, CDR1 is SGHRS, CDR2 YFSETQ. Here the CDR3 reads CASSNLGVSTDTQYF. The CDR3 coding sequence is TGCGCCAGCAGCAATTTAGGAGTTAGCACAGATACGCAGTATTTT.

The chain combines TRBV5-1 with TRBJ2-5, with TRBD1 matching over 8 bases. Trimming took 4 bases from V and 5 from J; bases not matched to a gene: 10. From germline, CDR1 is SGHRS and CDR2 YFSETQ. This CDR3 has 15 residues. For the CDR3, the DNA is TGCGCCAGCAGCCCGGGACAGGCGAACGGGGAGACCCAGTACTTC. Residues: CASSPGQANGETQYF.

This clonotype was found a few times. This chain uses TRBV23-1 with TRBJ1-5, with D tentatively TRBD1 (6 bases). TRBV23-1 is reported as an ORF; its role is uncertain. Deletions cut 4 bases from V and 4 bases from J, with 14 bases between. The CDR3 runs 15 residues. The CDR3 protein is CASSPMTGGNQPQHF. The CDR3 DNA reads TGCGCCAGCAGTCCTATGACAGGTGGAAATCAGCCCCAGCATTTT.